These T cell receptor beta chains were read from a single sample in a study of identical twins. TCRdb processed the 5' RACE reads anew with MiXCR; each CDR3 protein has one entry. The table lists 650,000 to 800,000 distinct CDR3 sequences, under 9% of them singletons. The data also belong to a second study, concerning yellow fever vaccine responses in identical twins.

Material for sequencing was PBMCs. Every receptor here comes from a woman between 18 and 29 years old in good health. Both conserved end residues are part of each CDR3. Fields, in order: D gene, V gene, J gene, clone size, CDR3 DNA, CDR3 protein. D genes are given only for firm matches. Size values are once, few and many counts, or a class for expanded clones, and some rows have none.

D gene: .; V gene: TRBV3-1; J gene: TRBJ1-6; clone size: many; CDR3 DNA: TGTGCCAGCAGCCAAGCGGGACCCGCATATAATTCACCCCTCCACTTT; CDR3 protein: CASSQAGPAYNSPLHF
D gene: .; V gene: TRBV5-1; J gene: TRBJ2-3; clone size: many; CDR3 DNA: TGCGCCAGCTCCGTTCAGGGCCCGGGCGCAGATACGCAGTATTTT; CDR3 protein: CASSVQGPGADTQYF
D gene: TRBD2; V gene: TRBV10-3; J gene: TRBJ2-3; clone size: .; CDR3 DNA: TGTGCCATCAGTGAGGGACTAGGGGCTCCAGATACGCAGTATTTT; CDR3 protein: CAISEGLGAPDTQYF
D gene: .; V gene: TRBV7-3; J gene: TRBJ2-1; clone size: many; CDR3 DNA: TGTGCCAGCAGCTCTGGTCCTTCCTACAATGAGCAGTTCTTC; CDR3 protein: CASSSGPSYNEQFF
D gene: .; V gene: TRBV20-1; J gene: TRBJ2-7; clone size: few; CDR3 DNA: TGCAGTGCTACCCCGAGCTCCTACGAGCAGTACTTC; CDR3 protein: CSATPSSYEQYF
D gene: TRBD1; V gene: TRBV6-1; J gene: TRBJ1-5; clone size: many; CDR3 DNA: TGTGCCAGCAGCAATACAGGGGAGAAGCCCCAGCATTTT; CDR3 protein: CASSNTGEKPQHF
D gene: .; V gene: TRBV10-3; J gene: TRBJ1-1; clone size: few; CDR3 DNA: TGTGCCATCAGTGAGTCCAGGGGTGGTGAAGCTTTCTTT; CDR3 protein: CAISESRGGEAFF
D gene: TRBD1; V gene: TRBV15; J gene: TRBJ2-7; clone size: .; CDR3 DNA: TGTGCCACCACTCGGGACAGGGGGGCCTACGAGCAGTACTTC; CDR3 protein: CATTRDRGAYEQYF
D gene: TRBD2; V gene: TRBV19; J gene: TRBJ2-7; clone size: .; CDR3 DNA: TGTGCCACCTCCGGGACTAGCGGTACTTACGAGCAGTACTTC; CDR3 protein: CATSGTSGTYEQYF
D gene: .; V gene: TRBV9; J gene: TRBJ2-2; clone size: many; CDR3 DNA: TGTGCCAGCAGCGTAGCTCCTCACACCGGGGAGCTGTTTTTT; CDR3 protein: CASSVAPHTGELFF
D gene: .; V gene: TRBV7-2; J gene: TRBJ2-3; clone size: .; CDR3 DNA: TGTGCCAGCAGCGACGGGGAAGGAGCCCTCACAGATACGCAGTATTTT; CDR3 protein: CASSDGEGALTDTQYF
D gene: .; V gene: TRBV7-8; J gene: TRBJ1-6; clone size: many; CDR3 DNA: TGTGCCAGCAGCTTAGTGAGGCCAAATTCACCCCTCCACTTT; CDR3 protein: CASSLVRPNSPLHF
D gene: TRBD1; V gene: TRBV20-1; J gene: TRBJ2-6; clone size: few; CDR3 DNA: TGCAGTGCTAGAGATCGGAGGAAAGGGGGCCCCTCTGGGGCCAACGTCCTGACTTTC; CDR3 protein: CSARDRRKGGPSGANVLTF
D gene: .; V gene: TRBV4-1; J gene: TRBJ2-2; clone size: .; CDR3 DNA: TGCGCCAGCAGCCAAGAGGTCTCGGTACAGAAGAACACCGGGGAGCTGTTTTTT; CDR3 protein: CASSQEVSVQKNTGELFF
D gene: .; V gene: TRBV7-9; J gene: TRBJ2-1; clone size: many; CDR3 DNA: TGTGCCAGCAGCTCTAGCGCCTACAATGAGCAGTTCTTC; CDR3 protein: CASSSSAYNEQFF
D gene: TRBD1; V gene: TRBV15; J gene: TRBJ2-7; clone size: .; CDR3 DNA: TGTGCCACCAGCACTCGCGAGAGGACAGGCTCCTACGAGCAGTACTTC; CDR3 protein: CATSTRERTGSYEQYF
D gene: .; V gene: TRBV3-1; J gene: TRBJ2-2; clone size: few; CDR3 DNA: TGTGCCAGCAGCCACCGAGGGGGGACCGGGGAGCTGTTTTTT; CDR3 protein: CASSHRGGTGELFF
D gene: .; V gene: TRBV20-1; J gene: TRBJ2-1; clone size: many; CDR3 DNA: TGCAGTGCGAGACGCCCCAATGGAGTCAATGAGCAGTTCTTC; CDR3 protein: CSARRPNGVNEQFF
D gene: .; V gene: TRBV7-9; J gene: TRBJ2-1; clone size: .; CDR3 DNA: TGTGCCAGCAGCGTCCAGGGGGAGCAGTTCTTC; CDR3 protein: CASSVQGEQFF
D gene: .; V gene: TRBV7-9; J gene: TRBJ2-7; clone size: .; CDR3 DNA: TGTGCCAGCAGCCCAGTGCAGTCGGACTACGAGCAGTACTTC; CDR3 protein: CASSPVQSDYEQYF
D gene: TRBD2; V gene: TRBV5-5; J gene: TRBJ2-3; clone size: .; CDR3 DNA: TGTGCCAGCAGCTCCGGGACTAGCGGGAGTGCAGATACGCAGTATTTT; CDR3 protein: CASSSGTSGSADTQYF
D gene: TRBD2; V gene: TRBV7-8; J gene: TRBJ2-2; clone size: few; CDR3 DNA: TGTGCCAGCAGCCCGACCAAGCGGGGGGGCGCGGCCGGGGAGCTGTTTTTT; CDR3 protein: CASSPTKRGGAAGELFF
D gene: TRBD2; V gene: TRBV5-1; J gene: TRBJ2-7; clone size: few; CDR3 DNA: TGCGCCAGCAGCTTGGCTAGCGGGAGTGGAGAGCAGTACTTC; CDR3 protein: CASSLASGSGEQYF
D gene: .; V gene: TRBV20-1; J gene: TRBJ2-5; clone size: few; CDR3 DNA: TGCAGTGCCGAAGGGGGGGGTCGGGAGACCCAGTACTTC; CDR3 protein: CSAEGGGRETQYF
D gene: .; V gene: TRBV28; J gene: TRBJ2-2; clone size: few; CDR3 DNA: TGTGCCAGCAGCCGACAGGGGGCGGCGGGAGGGCCTGTGGGGGAGCTGTTTTTT; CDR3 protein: CASSRQGAAGGPVGELFF
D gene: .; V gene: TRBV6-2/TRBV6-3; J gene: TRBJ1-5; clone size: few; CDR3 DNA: TGTGCCAGCATTGACAGCGCCAATCAGCCCCAGCATTTT; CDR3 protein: CASIDSANQPQHF
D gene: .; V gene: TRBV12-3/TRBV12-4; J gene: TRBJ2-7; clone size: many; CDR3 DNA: TGTGCCAGCAGCGCCCTTACCGGGGGATCTCCCCCCGAGCAGTACTTC; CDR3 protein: CASSALTGGSPPEQYF
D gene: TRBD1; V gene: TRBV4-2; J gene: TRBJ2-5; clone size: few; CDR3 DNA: TGTGCCAGCAGCCACGTGGACAGGGCCCAAGAGACCCAGTACTTC; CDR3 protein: CASSHVDRAQETQYF
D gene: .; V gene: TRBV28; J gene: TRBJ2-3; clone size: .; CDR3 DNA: TGTGCCAGCAGTTTCCCCCGCGGGGACAGCACAGATACGCAGTATTTT; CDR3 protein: CASSFPRGDSTDTQYF
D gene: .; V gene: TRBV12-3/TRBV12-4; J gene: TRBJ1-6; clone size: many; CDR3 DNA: TGTGCCAGCCTCAATGGAGGGCTTGGTTCACCCCTCCACTTT; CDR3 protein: CASLNGGLGSPLHF
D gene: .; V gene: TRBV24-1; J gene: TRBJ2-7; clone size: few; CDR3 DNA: TGTGCCACGACGGACGGGAACTCCTACGAGCAGTACTTC; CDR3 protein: CATTDGNSYEQYF
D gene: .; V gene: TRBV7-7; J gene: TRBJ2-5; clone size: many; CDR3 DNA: TGTGCTAGCAGCTTCTTAAGGGGCGAGACCCAGTACTTC; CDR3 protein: CASSFLRGETQYF
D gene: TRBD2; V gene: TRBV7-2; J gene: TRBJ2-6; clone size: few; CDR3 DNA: TGTGCCAGCAGCTTAGGCGGGGGGGTACCTGGGGCCAACGTCCTGACTTTC; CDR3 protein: CASSLGGGVPGANVLTF
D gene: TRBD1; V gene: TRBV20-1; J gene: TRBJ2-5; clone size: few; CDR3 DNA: TGCAGTGCTACAGGGGGCAGGGAGACCCAGTACTTC; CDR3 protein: CSATGGRETQYF
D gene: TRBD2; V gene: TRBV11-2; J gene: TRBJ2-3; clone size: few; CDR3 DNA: TGTGCCAGCGGACTAGCGGAGAACACAGATACGCAGTATTTT; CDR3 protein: CASGLAENTDTQYF
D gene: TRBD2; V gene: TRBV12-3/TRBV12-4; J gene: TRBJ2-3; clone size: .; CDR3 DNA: TGTGCCAGCAGGCCCGGGACTAGGGTCACAGATACGCAGTATTTT; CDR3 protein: CASRPGTRVTDTQYF
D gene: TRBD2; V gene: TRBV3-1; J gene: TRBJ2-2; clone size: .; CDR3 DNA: TGTGCCACCAGCCACGGGACTAGCGGGAGAATCCTACCCCCCGCCGGGGAGCTGTTTTTT; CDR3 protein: CATSHGTSGRILPPAGELFF
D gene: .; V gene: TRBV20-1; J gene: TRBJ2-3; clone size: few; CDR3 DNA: TGCAGTGCTGACTACGGGTTCTCGAACGTAGATACGCAGTATTTT; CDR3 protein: CSADYGFSNVDTQYF
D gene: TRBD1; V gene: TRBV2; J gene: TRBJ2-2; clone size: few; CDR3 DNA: TGTGCCAGCAGTGAACCGACAGGGACCAGGGAGCTGTTTTTT; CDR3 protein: CASSEPTGTRELFF
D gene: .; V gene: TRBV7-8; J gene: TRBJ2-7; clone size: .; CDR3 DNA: TGTGCCAGCAGCTTAGCCCGGAGGGGGGTTAGCGAGGAGCAGTACTTC; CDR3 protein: CASSLARRGVSEEQYF
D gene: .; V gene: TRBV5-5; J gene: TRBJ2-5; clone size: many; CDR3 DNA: TGTGCCAGCAGCTTGGAAGGGGCAGAGACCCAGTACTTC; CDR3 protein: CASSLEGAETQYF
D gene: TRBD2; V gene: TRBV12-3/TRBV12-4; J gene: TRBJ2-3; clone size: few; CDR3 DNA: TGTGCCAGCAGAGGGACTAGCGGGGGGGGAGATACGCAGTATTTT; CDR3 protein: CASRGTSGGGDTQYF
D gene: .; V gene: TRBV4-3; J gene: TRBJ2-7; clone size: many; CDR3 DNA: TGCGCCAGCAGCCAGGGGGTCGGACAGAGCCCATCCTACGAGCAGTACTTC; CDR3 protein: CASSQGVGQSPSYEQYF
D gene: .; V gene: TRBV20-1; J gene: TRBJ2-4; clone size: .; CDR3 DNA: TGCAGTGGAGGGAGCGCCAAAAACATTCAGTACTTC; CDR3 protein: CSGGSAKNIQYF
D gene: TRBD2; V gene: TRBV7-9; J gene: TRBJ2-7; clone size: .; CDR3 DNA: TGTGCCAGCCGGGGGGAAGGATTACCTACATCCTACGAGCAGTACTTC; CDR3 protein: CASRGEGLPTSYEQYF
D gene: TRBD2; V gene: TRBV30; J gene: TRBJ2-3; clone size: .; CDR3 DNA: TGTGCCTGGAGTCGACAATCTAGCGGGAGCGCAGATACGCAGTATTTT; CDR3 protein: CAWSRQSSGSADTQYF
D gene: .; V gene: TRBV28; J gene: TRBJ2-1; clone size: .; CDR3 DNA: TGTGCCAGCAGTTTCGACCATTACAATGAGCAGTTCTTC; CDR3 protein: CASSFDHYNEQFF
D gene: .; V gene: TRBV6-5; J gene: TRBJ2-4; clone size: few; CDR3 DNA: TGTGCCAGCAGTTCCCCCCAAAGAGCCAAAAACATTCAGTACTTC; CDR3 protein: CASSSPQRAKNIQYF
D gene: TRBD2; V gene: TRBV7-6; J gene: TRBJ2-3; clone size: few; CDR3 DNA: TGTGCCAGCAGCTTAAGGGTAGCGGGAGGGCCTAATACGCAGTATTTT; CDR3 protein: CASSLRVAGGPNTQYF
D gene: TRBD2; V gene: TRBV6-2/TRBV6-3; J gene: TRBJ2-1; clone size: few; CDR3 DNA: TGTGCCAGCAGTGGAGGACTAGCGGGACGTTTCGGGTTCTTC; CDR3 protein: CASSGGLAGRFGFF
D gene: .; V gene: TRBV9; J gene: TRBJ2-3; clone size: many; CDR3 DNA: TGTGCCAGCAGCGTAGTTCCCGCCAGCACAGATACGCAGTATTTT; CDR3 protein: CASSVVPASTDTQYF
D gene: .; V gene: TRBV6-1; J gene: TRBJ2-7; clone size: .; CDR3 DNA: TGTGCCAGCACCTGGAGGGCCGGATACGAGCAGTACTTC; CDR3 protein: CASTWRAGYEQYF